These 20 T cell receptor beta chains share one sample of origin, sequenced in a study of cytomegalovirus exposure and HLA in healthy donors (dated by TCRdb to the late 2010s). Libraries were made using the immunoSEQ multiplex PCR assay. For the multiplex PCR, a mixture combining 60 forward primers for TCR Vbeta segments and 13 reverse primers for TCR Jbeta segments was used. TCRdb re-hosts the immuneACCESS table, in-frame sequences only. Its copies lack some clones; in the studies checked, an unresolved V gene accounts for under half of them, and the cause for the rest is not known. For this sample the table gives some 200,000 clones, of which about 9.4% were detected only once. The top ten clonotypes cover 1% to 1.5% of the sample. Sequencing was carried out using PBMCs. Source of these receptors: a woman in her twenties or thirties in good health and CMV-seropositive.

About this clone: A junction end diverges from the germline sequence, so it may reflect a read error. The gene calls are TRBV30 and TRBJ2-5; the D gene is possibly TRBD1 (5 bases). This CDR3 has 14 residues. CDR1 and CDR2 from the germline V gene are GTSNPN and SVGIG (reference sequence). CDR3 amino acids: CAWSRQSIQEAQYF. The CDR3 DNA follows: TGTGCCTGGAGTAGACAGTCTATACAAGAGGCCCAGTACTTC.

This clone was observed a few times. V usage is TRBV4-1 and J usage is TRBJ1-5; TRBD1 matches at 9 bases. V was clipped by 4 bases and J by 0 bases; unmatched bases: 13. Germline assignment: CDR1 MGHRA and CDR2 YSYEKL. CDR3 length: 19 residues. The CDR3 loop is CASSPRRDRESYSNQPQHF. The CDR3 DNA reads TGCGCCAGCAGCCCTCGAAGGGACAGGGAATCTTATAGCAATCAGCCCCAGCATTTT.

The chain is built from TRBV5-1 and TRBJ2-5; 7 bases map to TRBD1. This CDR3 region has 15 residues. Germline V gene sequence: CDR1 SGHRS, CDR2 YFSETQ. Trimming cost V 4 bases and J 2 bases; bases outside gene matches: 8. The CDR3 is CASSDTGAGQETQYF. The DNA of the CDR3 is TGCGCCAGCAGCGACACAGGGGCCGGTCAAGAGACCCAGTACTTC. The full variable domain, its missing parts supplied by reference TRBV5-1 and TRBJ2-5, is KAGVTQTPRYLIKTRGQQVTLSCSPISGHRSVSWYQQTPGQGLQFLFEYFSETQRNKGNFPGRFSGRQFSNSRSEMNVSTLELGDSALYLCASSDTGAGQETQYFGPGTRLLVL.

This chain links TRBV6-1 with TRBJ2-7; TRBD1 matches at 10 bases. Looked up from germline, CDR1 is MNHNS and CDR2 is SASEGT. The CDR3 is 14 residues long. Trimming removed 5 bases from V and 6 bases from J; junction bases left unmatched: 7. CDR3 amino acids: CASSLDRGQVEQYF. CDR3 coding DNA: TGTGCCAGCAGTTTAGACAGGGGGCAGGTCGAGCAGTACTTC.

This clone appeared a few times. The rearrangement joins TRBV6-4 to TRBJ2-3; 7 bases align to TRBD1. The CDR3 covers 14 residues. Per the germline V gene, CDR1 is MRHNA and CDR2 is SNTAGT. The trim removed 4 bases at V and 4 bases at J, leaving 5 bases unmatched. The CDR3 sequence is CASSVGGSSDTQYF. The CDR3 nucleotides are TGTGCCAGCAGTGTAGGGGGCTCGTCAGATACGCAGTATTTT.

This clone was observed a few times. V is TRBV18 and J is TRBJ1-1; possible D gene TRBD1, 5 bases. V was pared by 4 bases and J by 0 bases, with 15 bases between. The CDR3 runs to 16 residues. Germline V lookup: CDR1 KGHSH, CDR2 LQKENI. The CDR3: CASSQGRRIMNTEAFF. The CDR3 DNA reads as TGTGCCAGCTCACAGGGGAGGAGGATCATGAACACTGAAGCTTTCTTT.

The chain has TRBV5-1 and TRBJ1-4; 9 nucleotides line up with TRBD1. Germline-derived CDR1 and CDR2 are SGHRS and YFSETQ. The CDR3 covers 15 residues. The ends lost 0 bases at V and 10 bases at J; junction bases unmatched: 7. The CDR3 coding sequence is TGCGCCAGCAGCTTGGCCGCCATGGGACAGGGAAAACTGTTTTTT. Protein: CASSLAAMGQGKLFF. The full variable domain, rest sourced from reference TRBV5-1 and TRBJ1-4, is KAGVTQTPRYLIKTRGQQVTLSCSPISGHRSVSWYQQTPGQGLQFLFEYFSETQRNKGNFPGRFSGRQFSNSRSEMNVSTLELGDSALYLCASSLAAMGQGKLFFGSGTQLSVL.

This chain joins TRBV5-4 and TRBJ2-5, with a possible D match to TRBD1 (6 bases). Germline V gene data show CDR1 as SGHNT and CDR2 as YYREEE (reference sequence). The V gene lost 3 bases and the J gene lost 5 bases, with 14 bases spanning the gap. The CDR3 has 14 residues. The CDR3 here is CASSSTGAGETQYF. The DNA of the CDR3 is TGTGCCAGCAGCTCGACAGGTGCCGGGGAGACCCAGTACTTC.

In nucleotides, the CDR3 is TGCAGCGTTGCACAGCTGGCTCACGAGCAGTACTTC. Translation gives CSVAQLAHEQYF. The chain uses TRBV29-1 and TRBJ2-7; D gene ambiguous. The ends were cut back, 4 bases at V and 5 bases at J, with 12 bases in the middle. The CDR3 loop spans 12 amino acids. Germline V lookup: CDR1 SQVTM, CDR2 ANQGSEA.

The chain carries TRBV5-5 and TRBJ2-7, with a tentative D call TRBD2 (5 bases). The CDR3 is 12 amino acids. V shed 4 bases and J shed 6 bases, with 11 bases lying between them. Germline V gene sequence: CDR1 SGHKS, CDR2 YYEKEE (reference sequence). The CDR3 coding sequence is TGTGCCAGCAGCGAGCGGCATGTCGAGCAGTACTTC. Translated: CASSERHVEQYF.

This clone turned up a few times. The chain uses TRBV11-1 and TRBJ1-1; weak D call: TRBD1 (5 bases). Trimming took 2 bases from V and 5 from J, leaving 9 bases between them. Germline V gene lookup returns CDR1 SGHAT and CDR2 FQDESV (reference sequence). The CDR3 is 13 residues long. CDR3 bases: TGTGCCAGCAGCTTAATGGGGCGAACTGAAGCTTTCTTT. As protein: CASSLMGRTEAFF. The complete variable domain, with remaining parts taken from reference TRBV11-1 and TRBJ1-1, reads EAEVAQSPRYKITEKSQAVAFWCDPISGHATLYWYRQILGQGPELLVQFQDESVVDDSQLPKDRFSAERLKGVDSTLKIQPAELGDSAMYLCASSLMGRTEAFFGQGTRLTVV.

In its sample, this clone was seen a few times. CDR3 region: CAISDGTTNTEAFF. The CDR3 DNA follows: TGTGCCATCAGTGACGGGACAACGAACACTGAAGCTTTCTTT. The J gene is TRBJ1-1, the V gene TRBV10-3; tentative D call: TRBD1 (6 bases). The CDR3 is 14 amino acids. CDR1 is ENHRY, CDR2 SYGVKD, per germline. Trimming removed 3 bases at V and 1 base at J, with 9 bases between.

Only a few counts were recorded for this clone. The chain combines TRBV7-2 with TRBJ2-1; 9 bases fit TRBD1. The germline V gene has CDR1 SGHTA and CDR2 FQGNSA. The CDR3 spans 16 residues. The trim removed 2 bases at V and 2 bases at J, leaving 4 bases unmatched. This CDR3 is CASSLFRTGAYNEQFF. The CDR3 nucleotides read TGTGCCAGCAGCTTATTCCGGACAGGGGCCTACAATGAGCAGTTCTTC.

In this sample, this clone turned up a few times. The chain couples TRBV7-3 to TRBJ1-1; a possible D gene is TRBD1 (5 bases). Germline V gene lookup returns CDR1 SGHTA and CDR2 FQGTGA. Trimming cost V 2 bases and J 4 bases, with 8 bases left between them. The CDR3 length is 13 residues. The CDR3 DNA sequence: TGTGCCAGCAGCTTAGAAAGGGGCACTGAAGCTTTCTTT. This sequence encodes CASSLERGTEAFF.

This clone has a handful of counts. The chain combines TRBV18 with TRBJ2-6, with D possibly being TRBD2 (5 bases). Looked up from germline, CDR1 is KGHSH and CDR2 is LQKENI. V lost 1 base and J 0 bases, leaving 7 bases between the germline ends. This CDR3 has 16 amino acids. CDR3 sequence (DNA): TGTGCCAGCTCACCACAGGGAGACTCTGGGGCCAACGTCCTGACTTTC. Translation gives CASSPQGDSGANVLTF. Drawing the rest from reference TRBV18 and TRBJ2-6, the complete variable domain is NAGVMQNPRHLVRRRGQEARLRCSPMKGHSHVYWYRQLPEEGLKFMVYLQKENIIDESGMPKERFSAEFPKEGPSILRIQQVVRGDSAAYFCASSPQGDSGANVLTFGAGSRLTVL.

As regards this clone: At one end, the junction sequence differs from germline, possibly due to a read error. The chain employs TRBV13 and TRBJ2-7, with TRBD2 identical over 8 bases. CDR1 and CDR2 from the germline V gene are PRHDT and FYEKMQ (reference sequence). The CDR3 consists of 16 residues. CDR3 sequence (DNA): TGTGCCAGCAGCCCAACCGGGACTAGTGGCTACTACGAGCAGTACTTT. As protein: CASSPTGTSGYYEQYF.

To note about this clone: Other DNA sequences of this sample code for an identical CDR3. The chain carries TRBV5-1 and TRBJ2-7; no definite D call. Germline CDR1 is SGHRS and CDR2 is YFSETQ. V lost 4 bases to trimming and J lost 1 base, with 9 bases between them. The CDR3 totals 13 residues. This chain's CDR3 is CASSPDSSYEQYF. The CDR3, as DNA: TGCGCCAGCAGCCCTGACTCTTCCTACGAGCAGTACTTC.

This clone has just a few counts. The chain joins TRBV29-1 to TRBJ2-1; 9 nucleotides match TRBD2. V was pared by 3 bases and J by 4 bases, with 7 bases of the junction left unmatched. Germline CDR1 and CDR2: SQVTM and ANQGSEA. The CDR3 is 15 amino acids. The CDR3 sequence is CSVEGPSGKYNEQFF. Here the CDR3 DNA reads TGCAGCGTTGAGGGTCCTAGCGGGAAATACAATGAGCAGTTCTTC.

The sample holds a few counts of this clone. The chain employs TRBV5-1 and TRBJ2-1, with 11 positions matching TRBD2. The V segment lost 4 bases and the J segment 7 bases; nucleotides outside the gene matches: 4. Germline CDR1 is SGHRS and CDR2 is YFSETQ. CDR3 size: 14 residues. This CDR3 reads CASSPGLAANEQFF. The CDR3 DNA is TGCGCCAGCAGCCCGGGACTAGCGGCTAATGAGCAGTTCTTC.

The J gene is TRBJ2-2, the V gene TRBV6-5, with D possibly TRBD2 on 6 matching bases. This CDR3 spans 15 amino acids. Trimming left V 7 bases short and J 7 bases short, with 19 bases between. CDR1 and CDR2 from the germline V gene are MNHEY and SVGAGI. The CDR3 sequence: CASIGVYGRNGELFF. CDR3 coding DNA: TGTGCCAGCATTGGGGTCTACGGGAGAAACGGGGAGCTGTTTTTT.